This passage covers 11 T cell receptor beta chains from one sample sequenced in a study of T and B cells in COVID-19 patients. Blood genomic DNA input for TRB amplification was about 240-550 ng. TRB rearrangements were amplified by multiplex PCR with BIOMED2 TRB-A/B primers. TCRdb re-derived calls from the multiplex PCR reads in MiXCR, one entry per CDR3 protein. The sample records some 8,100 distinct CDR3 sequences, about a quarter being singletons. The sample consisted of blood. These receptors all stem from a human donor who had recovered from COVID-19.

The chain combines TRBV5-1 with TRBJ2-3; 10 bases agree with TRBD2. The trim removed 3 bases at V and 6 bases at J, leaving 7 bases unmatched. The CDR3 consists of 15 residues. In germline, CDR1 is SGHRS, CDR2 YFSETQ. CDR3 protein: CASSSGAGGVDTQYF. The CDR3 DNA follows: TGCGCCAGCAGCTCGGGAGCGGGAGGGGTGGATACGCAGTATTTT. Supplemented by reference TRBV5-1 and TRBJ2-3, the full variable domain reads KAGVTQTPRYLIKTRGQQVTLSCSPISGHRSVSWYQQTPGQGLQFLFEYFSETQRNKGNFPGRFSGRQFSNSRSEMNVSTLELGDSALYLCASSSGAGGVDTQYFGPGTRLTVL.

This clonotype was observed many times. The chain has TRBV6-5 and TRBJ2-5; D gene unclear. In germline, CDR1 is MNHEY, CDR2 SVGAGI. Trimming pared 10 bases from V and 5 bases from J, leaving 11 bases between. The CDR3 loop spans 11 amino acids. CDR3 protein: CATTTGETQYF. CDR3 DNA sequence: TGTGCCACCACCACCGGGGAGACCCAGTACTTC.

As concerns this clonotype: A clone one base away is much larger, so this may be a read error. V usage is TRBV19 and J usage is TRBJ1-5; 10 nucleotides match TRBD1. Germline CDR1 reads LNHDA; CDR2 reads SQIVND (reference sequence). V trimming: 5 bases; J trimming: 7 bases; junction bases outside the gene matches: 17. The CDR3 consists of 18 residues. CDR3 amino acids: CASSPGGQGFMVRQPQHF. Here the CDR3 DNA reads TGTGCCAGTAGTCCCGGGGGACAGGGGTTCATGGTCCGCCAGCCCCAGCATTTT.

This clonotype was observed once. The chain recombines TRBV28 with TRBJ1-2, with D possibly being TRBD1 (6 bases). The CDR3 is made up of 16 amino acids. Germline assignment: CDR1 MDHEN and CDR2 SYDVKM. V was cut by 3 bases and J by 0 bases, with 14 bases left in between. CDR3 protein: CASSFPMPGANYGYTF. The CDR3 DNA follows: TGTGCCAGCAGTTTTCCCATGCCAGGGGCTAACTATGGCTACACCTTC.

By proportion, this clonotype is medium-sized. J is TRBJ2-1 and V is TRBV18, with D possibly TRBD1 on 6 matching bases. Looked up from germline, CDR1 is KGHSH and CDR2 is LQKENI. This CDR3 is built from 15 residues. V was pared by 6 bases and J by 0 bases, with 12 bases between. The DNA of the CDR3 is TGTGCCAGCTCGGACAGTCTTCGCTCCTACAATGAGCAGTTCTTC. Translating it yields CASSDSLRSYNEQFF.

This clonotype is medium-sized in the sample. The CDR3 reads CASSLRQGISGELFF. The CDR3 region has the DNA TGTGCCAGCAGTTTGAGGCAGGGGATTTCCGGGGAGCTGTTTTTT. The genes are TRBV27 and TRBJ2-2; possible D gene TRBD1, 6 bases. Trimming removed 3 bases from V and 6 bases from J, with 14 bases in between. The CDR3 consists of 15 residues. Germline CDR1 reads MNHEY; CDR2 reads SMNVEV (reference sequence).

This clonotype occurred a few times. The chain couples TRBV4-1 to TRBJ2-1; the D gene could be TRBD1 or TRBD2 (5 bases each). This CDR3 contains 15 residues. Germline CDR1 reads MGHRA; CDR2 reads YSYEKL. Trimming shortened V by 3 bases and J by 5 bases, and 14 bases separated the two germline ends. The CDR3 nucleotides are TGCGCCAGCAGCCACTATCCCGGGACGAACAATGAGCAGTTCTTC. Its translation is CASSHYPGTNNEQFF.

The V and J genes are TRBV28 and TRBJ1-2; 11 nucleotides line up with TRBD1. After removal of 5 bases from V and 3 bases from J, the junction contained 8 bases not matched to a gene. The CDR3 is made up of 16 amino acids. The germline V gene encodes CDR1 MDHEN and CDR2 SYDVKM. CDR3 protein: CASSANPGQGDYGYTF. CDR3 coding DNA: TGTGCCAGCAGTGCCAATCCGGGACAGGGGGACTATGGCTACACCTTC.

Relative to its sample, this clonotype is medium-sized. The CDR3 is CASSLQGNEQFF. CDR3 in DNA: TGTGCCAGCAGTTTGCAGGGGAATGAGCAGTTCTTC. This rearrangement joins TRBV6-5 to TRBJ2-1; TRBD1 might be the D (6 bases). CDR1 is MNHEY and CDR2 is SVGAGI in the germline V gene. Trimming shortened V by 4 bases and J by 7 bases, and 8 bases separated the two germline ends. The CDR3 runs to 12 residues.

This clonotype was seen more than once but under ten times. This chain links TRBV20-1 with TRBJ2-3, with 9 bases identical to TRBD2. The CDR3 is 14 residues long. V gave up 6 bases and J gave up 2 bases; unmatched junction bases: 6. Germline CDR1 DFQATT, CDR2 SNEGSKA (reference sequence). Here the CDR3 DNA reads TGCAGTGCCTTAGCGGGGGCCCCCACAGATACGCAGTATTTT. It yields the protein CSALAGAPTDTQYF.

In its sample, this clonotype was seen many times. The chain carries TRBV18 and TRBJ2-7, with D perhaps being TRBD1 or TRBD2 (5 bases each). This CDR3 region has 17 residues. V was trimmed by 2 bases and J by 2 bases, leaving 19 bases between them. Germline V gives CDR1 KGHSH, CDR2 LQKENI. Here the CDR3 reads CASSPDPPGTNAYEQYF. CDR3 coding DNA: TGTGCCAGCTCACCAGACCCTCCCGGGACCAACGCCTACGAGCAGTACTTC. Supplemented by reference TRBV18 and TRBJ2-7, the full variable domain reads NAGVMQNPRHLVRRRGQEARLRCSPMKGHSHVYWYRQLPEEGLKFMVYLQKENIIDESGMPKERFSAEFPKEGPSILRIQQVVRGDSAAYFCASSPDPPGTNAYEQYFGPGTRLTVT.